This TCR beta chain comes out of a study of cytomegalovirus exposure and HLA in healthy donors. The germline gives CDR1 SGHAT, CDR2 FQNNGV. V shed 7 bases and J shed 4 bases, with 14 bases lying between them. The CDR3 runs to 13 residues. Study-wide findings and caveats: TCR beta sequences reportedly predicted the HLA-A and HLA-B alleles of most subjects accurately. Reportedly, fewer N-insertions than the roughly 600-donor mean appeared in an Asian-associated ancestry cluster in a later analysis. The study put 150 to 200 TCR beta chains on its list as cytomegalovirus-associated. It was reportedly the case that the classifier diagnosed cytomegalovirus status with high specificity and sensitivity.

Vbeta (60) and Jbeta (13) primers were used in the PCR. The method was immunoSEQ multiplex PCR; TCRdb's version includes in-frame clones alone and lacks a portion of them. The sample lists 35,000 to 55,000 clones, roughly 51% occurring once. About this clone: Its matching antigen is unknown.

The sample comprised PBMCs. The receptor was derived from a man aged 55 to 70 in good health and CMV-seronegative. The chain carries TRBV11-2 and TRBJ2-7, with D perhaps TRBD1 (6 bases). CDR3 amino acids: CASTRPGDYEQYF. CDR3 coding DNA: TGTGCCAGCACCCGCCCAGGGGATTACGAGCAGTACTTC.